This TCR beta chain was profiled in a study of cytomegalovirus exposure and HLA in healthy donors. For the study at large: Later analysis reported that the 120 or so validation repertoires shared the platform of the 500 to 750 first-cohort repertoires. Study-wide findings and caveats: The classifier reportedly diagnosed cytomegalovirus status with high sensitivity and specificity. The study flagged approximately 180 TCR beta chains as cytomegalovirus-associated.

The table came from immunoSEQ multiplex PCR; TCRdb's copy has only in-frame clones and leaves some out. Among tens of thousands of clones, 96% were seen once, and the ten largest hold roughly 4.7%. A note on this clone: Its cognate antigen is unknown.

Sample: PBMCs. This sequence was found in a woman aged 18-35 years in good health and CMV-seropositive.

DNA of the CDR3: TGTGCCAGCAGTGCCCCCGGGACTAGCGCGAACACAGATACGCAGTATTTT. It yields the protein CASSAPGTSANTDTQYF. The chain couples TRBV2 to TRBJ2-3, with 10 bases that match TRBD2. The germline V gene encodes CDR1 SNHLY and CDR2 FYNNEI. CDR3 length: 17 residues. V lost 4 bases and J lost 2; bases outside the gene matches: 9.